A selection of T cell receptor beta chains follows, all from one sample in a study of CD8 T cells in Susac syndrome. A single record per CDR3 protein comes from TCRdb applying MiXCR to the immunoSEQ multiplex PCR reads. Here the sample spans under 200,000 distinct CDR3 sequences, roughly nine tenths being singletons. Specimen: CD4+ T cells from PBMCs. These receptors originate from a human donor with Susac syndrome. Each CDR3 is given with its conserved first and last residue. D genes are given only for firm matches. Expanded clones are given a class, and other clones once, few, many or no size at all.

abundance | j_gene | v_gene | d_gene | CDR3aa | CDR3nt
NA | TRBJ1-4 | TRBV7-2 | NA | CASSAYKGTTNEKLFF | TGTGCCAGCAGCGCCTACAAGGGGACAACTAATGAAAAACTGTTTTTT
NA | TRBJ2-1 | TRBV18 | NA | CASSPKQSINEQFF | TGTGCCAGCTCACCAAAACAGTCGATCAATGAGCAGTTCTTC
once | TRBJ1-6 | TRBV7-2 | TRBD1 | CASRNKRTGWSNSPLHF | TGTGCCAGCAGGAATAAGAGGACAGGGTGGTCTAATTCACCCCTCCACTTT
NA | TRBJ2-3 | TRBV12-3/TRBV12-4 | NA | CASSFSQSSSTDTQYF | TGTGCCAGCAGTTTTAGTCAGAGCAGTAGCACAGATACGCAGTATTTT
NA | TRBJ2-3 | TRBV20-1 | TRBD2 | CSASPGSGGAADTQYF | TGCAGTGCTAGTCCAGGGAGCGGGGGGGCCGCAGATACGCAGTATTTT
NA | TRBJ2-3 | TRBV29-1 | TRBD1 | CSVDGQGMVDTQYF | TGCAGCGTTGACGGACAGGGGATGGTAGATACGCAGTATTTT
NA | TRBJ2-1 | TRBV6-4 | NA | CASSDYTGTALNEQFF | TGTGCCAGCAGTGACTACACCGGGACTGCCCTCAATGAGCAGTTCTTC
NA | TRBJ2-3 | TRBV20-1 | TRBD2 | CSARPSGSPGDTQYF | TGCAGTGCTAGACCTAGCGGGAGCCCGGGGGATACGCAGTATTTT
NA | TRBJ1-1 | TRBV6-2/TRBV6-3 | NA | CASSYSDTEAFF | TGTGCCAGCAGTTACAGCGACACTGAAGCTTTCTTT
NA | TRBJ2-7 | TRBV20-1 | TRBD2 | CSAPGLAGVEQYF | TGCAGTGCCCCGGGACTAGCGGGAGTTGAGCAGTACTTC
NA | TRBJ2-2 | TRBV7-9 | NA | CASSLNSGGANTGELFF | TGTGCCAGCAGCTTAAATTCCGGGGGAGCGAACACCGGGGAGCTGTTTTTT
NA | TRBJ1-2 | TRBV28 | NA | CASTIEEGALTNYGYTF | TGTGCCAGCACCATAGAGGAGGGAGCCCTAACCAACTATGGCTACACCTTC
NA | TRBJ2-1 | TRBV5-4 | TRBD1 | CASSFLGQGHYNEQFF | TGTGCCAGCAGCTTCCTGGGACAGGGGCATTACAATGAGCAGTTCTTC
few | TRBJ2-5 | TRBV11-1 | NA | CASSPSLAPHQETQYF | TGTGCCAGCAGCCCGTCGCTAGCGCCCCACCAAGAGACCCAGTACTTC
NA | TRBJ2-2 | TRBV6-6 | TRBD2 | CASGGLANRELFF | TGTGCCAGCGGGGGACTAGCGAACCGGGAGCTGTTTTTT
once | TRBJ1-1 | TRBV30 | NA | CAGSEQGGTEAFF | TGTGCCGGGAGTGAGCAGGGAGGGACTGAAGCTTTCTTT
NA | TRBJ2-1 | TRBV11-2 | TRBD2 | CASSSGTSGKQFF | TGTGCCAGCAGCTCGGGGACTAGCGGGAAGCAGTTCTTC
NA | TRBJ1-2 | TRBV4-2 | NA | CASSQDAPGGGYTF | TGTGCCAGCAGCCAAGATGCCCCAGGCGGGGGCTACACCTTC
NA | TRBJ2-3 | TRBV3-1 | NA | CASTPIGTDTQYF | TGTGCCAGCACCCCGATTGGTACAGATACGCAGTATTTT
once | TRBJ1-1 | TRBV20-1 | NA | CSARDLQGNTEAFF | TGCAGTGCTAGAGATCTCCAGGGAAACACTGAAGCTTTCTTT
NA | TRBJ1-5 | TRBV6-1 | NA | CASSEFSQPQHF | TGTGCCAGCAGTGAATTCTCCCAGCCCCAGCATTTT
NA | TRBJ2-1 | TRBV29-1 | TRBD2 | CSVELAEAYNEQFF | TGCAGCGTTGAGCTAGCGGAGGCCTACAATGAGCAGTTCTTC
NA | TRBJ2-3 | TRBV9 | NA | CASSDGWSTDTQYF | TGTGCCAGCAGCGATGGTTGGAGCACAGATACGCAGTATTTT
NA | TRBJ2-1 | TRBV7-9 | TRBD1 | CASSLSQGAPYNEQFF | TGTGCCAGCAGCTTATCGCAGGGGGCCCCCTACAATGAGCAGTTCTTC
NA | TRBJ2-1 | TRBV20-1 | TRBD2 | CSAPGTRPNEQFF | TGCAGTGCGCCCGGGACTAGACCCAATGAGCAGTTCTTC
NA | TRBJ2-6 | TRBV20-1 | NA | CSARALGSGANVLTF | TGCAGTGCTAGAGCTTTGGGCTCTGGGGCCAACGTCCTGACTTTC
NA | TRBJ2-7 | TRBV5-1 | NA | CASSLGQGVGYEQYF | TGCGCCAGCAGCTTGGGCCAGGGAGTAGGCTACGAGCAGTACTTC
NA | TRBJ1-2 | TRBV15 | TRBD1 | CATSRTGTDYGYTF | TGTGCCACCAGCAGAACCGGGACAGACTATGGCTACACCTTC
NA | TRBJ1-6 | TRBV6-2/TRBV6-3 | TRBD1 | CASSPGQGYNSPLHF | TGTGCCAGCAGTCCGGGACAGGGGTATAATTCACCCCTCCACTTT
NA | TRBJ2-7 | TRBV30 | TRBD2 | CASMTSPPYEQYF | TGTGCCTCCATGACTAGCCCTCCCTACGAGCAGTACTTC
once | TRBJ1-1 | TRBV24-1 | NA | CATSESGNTEAFF | TGTGCCACCAGTGAAAGTGGGAACACTGAAGCTTTCTTT
NA | TRBJ1-2 | TRBV19 | NA | CASSILGLAYYTF | TGTGCCAGTAGTATCCTAGGCCTAGCCTACTACACCTTC
NA | TRBJ2-5 | TRBV7-7 | TRBD2 | CASSLTGTSGGETQYF | TGTGCTAGCAGCTTAACCGGGACTAGCGGGGGTGAGACCCAGTACTTC
once | TRBJ2-1 | TRBV28 | TRBD1 | CASSWIGTGHNEQFF | TGTGCCAGCAGCTGGATCGGGACAGGACACAATGAGCAGTTCTTC
NA | TRBJ2-7 | TRBV27 | NA | CASSLRLGAGPYEQYF | TGTGCCAGCAGTTTAAGATTGGGGGCCGGACCCTACGAGCAGTACTTC
NA | TRBJ2-7 | TRBV7-8 | TRBD2 | CASNLDRGGAREQYF | TGTGCCAGCAACTTAGATCGCGGGGGGGCTCGGGAGCAGTACTTC
NA | TRBJ2-3 | TRBV20-1 | NA | CSVPGPGEMAQYF | TGCAGTGTTCCGGGACCCGGGGAGATGGCGCAGTATTTT
NA | TRBJ2-5 | TRBV5-6 | NA | CASSLSGTQETQYF | TGTGCCAGCAGCTTGTCCGGGACGCAAGAGACCCAGTACTTC
NA | TRBJ2-5 | TRBV28 | TRBD1 | CASRNRGLETQYF | TGTGCCAGCAGGAATAGGGGGCTGGAGACCCAGTACTTC
NA | TRBJ1-2 | TRBV29-1 | NA | CSVGQGEGHGYTF | TGCAGCGTTGGACAAGGGGAGGGGCATGGCTACACCTTC
once | TRBJ2-3 | TRBV2 | NA | CASSQYGGSTDTQYF | TGTGCCAGCAGCCAATATGGGGGTTCGACAGATACGCAGTATTTT
NA | TRBJ2-7 | TRBV14 | NA | CASSQGLRQYF | TGTGCCAGCAGCCAAGGCCTAAGGCAGTACTTC
NA | TRBJ2-7 | TRBV5-1 | TRBD1 | CASRPGQRSYEQYF | TGCGCCAGCCGTCCGGGACAGAGATCCTACGAGCAGTACTTC
once | TRBJ1-4 | TRBV6-5 | NA | CASSDATATNEKLFF | TGTGCCAGCAGTGACGCGACAGCGACTAATGAAAAACTGTTTTTT
NA | TRBJ1-2 | TRBV6-6 | NA | CASSLDTFYGYTF | TGTGCCAGCAGTTTGGACACCTTTTATGGCTACACCTTC